This TCR beta chain was observed in a study of blood T cell repertoires in COVID-19 (dated by TCRdb to the early 2020s). Looking at the study overall: Collaborator samples came from the United States, Italy and Spain and covered acute and convalescent phases of COVID-19. The prospective study material was composed of cDNA or gDNA derived from T cells, B-cell-depleted T cells, or PBMCs. Subjects who had been exposed to COVID-19, were actively infected with it, or had recovered from it provided the deeply sampled blood TCRbeta repertoires that made up the dataset. The repertoires were released in a freely available public database meant as a resource for research on the immune response to SARS-CoV-2. Samples came from the ongoing ImmuneRACE study (first 160 participants) plus 1,254 subjects from 6 global collaborators. Nearly every sample came with metadata listing a de-identified subject ID, COVID-19 status, age in years and sex. Where available, HLA class I and class II types were obtained from metadata supplied by the sample provider rather than from assay-based typing. Paper-wide results and their limitations: Clinical and demographic metadata were provided uncurated, with the amount varying by source and participant.

Each collaborating institution followed its own protocols to collect whole blood in K2EDTA tubes. For TCRbeta analysis, collaborators shipped samples as frozen whole blood, isolated PBMCs, or DNA extracted from either of those sample types. Remarks on this clone: Its cognate antigen has yet to be identified. No much larger clone is present one base from it, and per-base qualities are unavailable.

TCRbeta CDR3 regions were amplified from genomic DNA by means of the immunoSEQ Assay, a bias-controlled multiplex PCR. As for the authors' bioinformatics: The number of nucleated cells in each sample was estimated by amplification of reference gene primers within the assay. To quantify the absolute abundance of each unique TCRbeta CDR3 rearrangement, sequence reads were collapsed and filtered. For each sample, productive Simpson clonality was calculated as the square root of Simpson's diversity index over productive rearrangements. TCRdb re-hosts the immuneACCESS table, in-frame sequences only. Its copies lack some clones; in the studies checked, an unresolved V gene accounts for under half of them, and the cause for the rest is not known. From that table come the V and J calls and clone size; the DNA was used to work out D and trimming. This sample comprises 110,000 or so clones, about 90% of them detected only once. The ten largest account for over 4% of the sample.

Between the V and J ends, shortened by 3 bases and 6 bases respectively, the junction contains 11 bases. The germline V gene (reference sequence) yields DFQATT for CDR1 and SNEGSKA for CDR2. The CDR3 contains 12 residues, cysteine and phenylalanine counted. CDR3 DNA is the only sequence kept; it has 36 bases, read in frame from the first base. The receptor was derived from a woman in her 50s with acute or convalescent COVID-19. Sequencing was performed on peripheral blood. The sequence is built from TRBV20-1 and TRBJ1-1; the D segment could be TRBD1, given 6 matching bases. The DNA is TGCAGTGCTAGTCCACAGGGCGCTGAAGCTTTCTTT. This gives the protein CSASPQGAEAFF.